The 31 T cell receptor beta chains below come from one sample, sequenced in a study of T-cell reconstitution after alpha-beta-depleted transplantation in children. Unique molecular identifiers were built into the TCRbeta library. TCRdb re-called the PCR reads with MiXCR, one entry per CDR3 protein. The table lists roughly 420,000 distinct CDR3 sequences, around 15% of them singletons. The sequenced sample was PBMCs, mostly from graft donor cells, obtained 360 days after TCRalphabeta/CD19-depleted stem cell transplant. All receptors come from a boy younger than two who had a stem cell transplant for Wiskott-Aldrich syndrome, so the T cells may come from the graft donor.

Only a few counts were recorded for this clonotype. This chain links TRBV12-3 or TRBV12-4 with TRBJ2-5; TRBD2 aligns across 13 bases. The CDR3 extends over 15 amino acids. V trimming: 5 bases; J trimming: 3 bases; junction bases outside the gene matches: 3. CDR3 nucleotide sequence: TGTGCCAGCAGTAGGACTAGCGGGAGAAAAGAGACCCAGTACTTC. Translation: CASSRTSGRKETQYF.

This clonotype was seen many times. V and J are TRBV7-2 and TRBJ1-5, with 8 bases identical to TRBD1. Germline V gene lookup returns CDR1 SGHTA and CDR2 FQGNSA. Germline trimming cut 3 bases from V and 5 bases from J; bases unmatched to any gene: 15. CDR3 length: 18 residues. The DNA for the CDR3 is TGTGCCAGCAGCTTCCATCGGACAGGGTCCATACCTTATCAGCCCCAGCATTTT. It codes for CASSFHRTGSIPYQPQHF.

The chain links TRBV6-1 to TRBJ2-2, with 9 bases aligning to TRBD1. CDR1 MNHNS and CDR2 SASEGT come from the germline V gene. CDR3 length: 15 amino acids. V dropped 6 bases and J dropped 4; count of bases not matched to a gene: 6. Here the CDR3 DNA reads TGTGCCAGCAGCCGGCGGGACAGGGCCACCGGGGAGCTGTTTTTT. Protein product: CASSRRDRATGELFF.

This clonotype was picked up a small number of times. This chain links TRBV11-3 with TRBJ2-5; D call uncertain. The ends were cut back, 3 bases at V and 2 bases at J, with 7 bases in the middle. The CDR3 is made up of 13 amino acids. The germline V gene encodes CDR1 SGHNT and CDR2 YENEEA. The CDR3 DNA sequence: TGTGCCAGCAGCTTTTCACAGCAAGAGACCCAGTACTTC. Amino acids: CASSFSQQETQYF.

J is TRBJ2-7 and V is TRBV7-2, with D possibly being TRBD1 or TRBD2 (5 bases each). The CDR3 spans 15 residues. The germline gives CDR1 SGHTA, CDR2 FQGNSA. V was cut by 3 bases and J by 2 bases, with 14 bases left in between. In DNA form, the CDR3 reads TGTGCCAGCAGCTTCGGGGACGGGAAACCCTACGAGCAGTACTTC. Translation gives CASSFGDGKPYEQYF.

A few counts support this clonotype. The CDR3 nucleotides read TGCGCCAGCAGCCGACAGGGACAGGGATCAGATACGCAGTATTTT. It encodes CASSRQGQGSDTQYF. The rearrangement links TRBV5-1 to TRBJ2-3, with TRBD1 identical over 9 bases. CDR3 length: 15 amino acids. Germline trimming cut 4 bases from V and 4 bases from J; bases unmatched to any gene: 7. CDR1 SGHRS and CDR2 YFSETQ come from the germline V gene.

This clonotype was detected only a few times. The chain employs TRBV24-1 and TRBJ2-1; 8 bases line up with TRBD1. CDR1 is KGHDR, CDR2 SFDVKD, per germline. The CDR3 runs 14 residues. Germline trimming cut 2 bases from V and 7 bases from J; bases unmatched to any gene: 3. The chain's CDR3 is CATSDWGQVNEQFF. In DNA, the CDR3 is TGTGCCACCAGTGATTGGGGACAGGTGAATGAGCAGTTCTTC.

The chain links TRBV10-3 to TRBJ2-7; D remains ambiguous. The CDR3 sequence is 15 residues long. The V gene lost 3 bases and the J gene lost 4 bases, with 16 bases spanning the gap. CDR1 and CDR2 from the germline V gene are ENHRY and SYGVKD. CDR3 sequence (DNA): TGTGCCATCAGTGATCCCTCGAGCGCTGGTTACGAGCAGTACTTC. This codes for CAISDPSSAGYEQYF.

The rearrangement links TRBV20-1 to TRBJ2-1, with 8 bases fitting TRBD2. The germline V gene encodes CDR1 DFQATT and CDR2 SNEGSKA (reference sequence). This CDR3 comprises 15 residues. With V trimmed by 0 bases and J by 6 bases, 7 bases remained unmatched. The CDR3 is CSARDDYGRGNEQFF. The CDR3 DNA sequence: TGCAGTGCTAGAGATGATTACGGGAGGGGCAATGAGCAGTTCTTC.

In its sample, this clonotype was seen a few times. The genes are TRBV30 and TRBJ2-1; tentatively, D is TRBD1 (6 bases). The germline CDR1 and CDR2 sequences are GTSNPN and SVGIG (reference sequence). With 6 bases removed from V and 4 bases from J, the gap between germline ends came to 28 bases. CDR3 length equals 18 residues. The CDR3 DNA follows: TGTGCCTGCCAGGGGCTAAACGGCCCAAATTTGCTTTACAATGAGCAGTTCTTC. Translating it yields CACQGLNGPNLLYNEQFF.

This clonotype was counted ten times or more. The chain recombines TRBV20-1 with TRBJ2-5, with unresolved D. V gave up 5 bases and J gave up 2 bases, with 9 bases separating them. CDR1 and CDR2 from the germline V gene are DFQATT and SNEGSKA (reference sequence). The length of the CDR3 is 12 residues. The CDR3 region has the DNA TGCAGTGCTGGCCCCCTTCAAGAGACCCAGTACTTC. Its translation: CSAGPLQETQYF.

The V call is TRBV5-6, the J call TRBJ2-5; the D is unclear. The germline CDR1 and CDR2 sequences are SGHDT and YYEEEE. This CDR3 has 13 amino acids. Trimming pared 0 bases from V and 7 bases from J, leaving 10 bases between. The CDR3 DNA is TGTGCCAGCAGCTTGGGGCCTCTGCGGACCCAGTACTTC. It yields the protein CASSLGPLRTQYF.

The CDR3 is CASSLFVPVTEAFF. Here the CDR3 DNA reads TGTGCCAGCAGCTTATTTGTTCCGGTTACTGAAGCTTTCTTT. The chain joins TRBV7-2 to TRBJ1-1; D ambiguous. This CDR3 region has 14 residues. Germline V gene data show CDR1 as SGHTA and CDR2 as FQGNSA. V lost 2 bases and J 5 bases, leaving 12 bases between the germline ends. Full variable domain (missing parts from reference TRBV7-2 and TRBJ1-1): GAGVSQSPSNKVTEKGKDVELRCDPISGHTALYWYRQSLGQGLEFLIYFQGNSAPDKSGLPSDRFSAERTGGSVSTLTIQRTQQEDSAVYLCASSLFVPVTEAFFGQGTRLTVV.

The sample holds many counts of this clonotype. The chain joins TRBV4-1 to TRBJ2-3; TRBD2 matches at 7 bases. Germline CDR1 reads MGHRA; CDR2 reads YSYEKL. Trimming removed 6 bases from V and 7 bases from J; junction bases left unmatched: 10. The CDR3 covers 14 residues. The CDR3 spells CASRPLAVHHTQYF. The DNA for the CDR3 is TGCGCCAGCAGGCCTCTAGCGGTCCATCATACGCAGTATTTT.

V gene TRBV12-3 or TRBV12-4 combines with J gene TRBJ2-5; 12 bases match TRBD2. The junction had 7 bases not matched to a gene; V was cut back by 5 bases and J by 6 bases. CDR3 size: 15 residues. In DNA form, the CDR3 reads TGTGCCAGCAGTCCCCGGACTAGCGGGATGAAGACCCAGTACTTC. Amino acid sequence: CASSPRTSGMKTQYF.

V usage is TRBV4-2 and J usage is TRBJ2-1, with a tentative D call TRBD2 (6 bases). Germline V gene data show CDR1 as LGHNA and CDR2 as YNFKEQ. Between the trimmed V and J ends, which lost 4 bases and 1 base, there was a span of 11 bases. This CDR3 contains 15 residues. The CDR3 sequence is CASSLGGPSYNEQFF. The CDR3, as DNA: TGTGCCAGCAGCCTCGGGGGTCCTTCCTACAATGAGCAGTTCTTC.

This clonotype was detected only a few times. This rearrangement joins TRBV7-2 to TRBJ2-7, with 10 bases lining up with TRBD1. The CDR3 has 16 residues. Germline trimming cut 5 bases from V and 2 bases from J; bases unmatched to any gene: 9. The V gene's germline CDR1 is SGHTA and CDR2 FQGNSA. This CDR3 is CASSRVRDRGTYEQYF. The CDR3 coding sequence is TGTGCCAGCAGCCGAGTCCGGGACAGGGGCACCTACGAGCAGTACTTC.

The rearrangement uses TRBV2 and TRBJ2-2; D is uncertain. Trimming removed 7 bases from V and 7 bases from J, with 10 bases in between. This CDR3 contains 12 residues. Germline-derived CDR1 and CDR2 are SNHLY and FYNNEI. CDR3 nucleotides: TGTGCCAGCATCACTGCTCACGGGGAGCTGTTTTTT. Residues: CASITAHGELFF.

The gene calls are TRBV24-1 and TRBJ2-7; D uncertain. The germline V and J ends were trimmed by 0 bases and 9 bases, with 8 bases remaining between them. The CDR3 consists of 12 residues. The V gene's germline CDR1 is KGHDR and CDR2 SFDVKD. Here the CDR3 reads CATSDLEERQYF. CDR3 nucleotide sequence: TGTGCCACCAGTGATTTGGAGGAGAGGCAGTACTTC.

V usage is TRBV6-5 and J usage is TRBJ2-3, with 8 bases matching TRBD2. The CDR3 sequence is 17 residues long. Losses at the gene ends were 2 bases for V and 7 bases for J; bases not matched to a gene: 14. Germline CDR1 reads MNHEY; CDR2 reads SVGAGI. CDR3 in amino acids: CASSYPASGGGSYTQYF. In DNA form, the CDR3 reads TGTGCCAGCAGTTACCCGGCCTCGGGCGGGGGGTCTTATACGCAGTATTTT.

A few counts support this clonotype. The chain is built from TRBV10-2 and TRBJ2-7, with 13 bases aligning to TRBD2. Germline CDR1 and CDR2: WSHSY and SAAADI. J lost 3 bases, V lost 5 bases, and 1 base had no gene match. CDR3 length: 14 residues. The CDR3 spells CASSRLAGGYEQYF. CDR3 in DNA: TGCGCCAGCAGTAGACTAGCGGGAGGCTACGAGCAGTACTTC.

The genes are TRBV7-9 and TRBJ2-1, with unresolved D. CDR3 length equals 16 residues. From germline, CDR1 is SEHNR and CDR2 FQNEAQ (reference sequence). V gave up 4 bases and J gave up 0 bases, with 13 bases separating them. CDR3 coding DNA: TGTGCCAGCAGCTCCCAGCGAGACAACTCCTACAATGAGCAGTTCTTC. Translated, it gives CASSSQRDNSYNEQFF.

This clonotype was seen more than once but under ten times. This rearrangement joins TRBV20-1 to TRBJ2-1; TRBD1 is a possible D gene (6 bases). Germline V gene data show CDR1 as DFQATT and CDR2 as SNEGSKA (reference sequence). With 3 bases removed from V and 6 bases from J, the gap between germline ends came to 15 bases. There are 14 residues in the CDR3. The CDR3, as DNA: TGCAGTGCTAGCGACAGGTACGCCTTCAATGAGCAGTTCTTC. This sequence encodes CSASDRYAFNEQFF.

This chain uses TRBV6-4 with TRBJ2-6; unclear D gene. The CDR3 spans 14 residues. The germline CDR1 and CDR2 sequences are MRHNA and SNTAGT. The V end lost 2 bases, the J end lost 0 bases, and 2 bases lay between the germline ends. The CDR3: CASSDTSGANVLTF. Here the CDR3 DNA reads TGTGCCAGCAGTGACACCTCTGGGGCCAACGTCCTGACTTTC.

This clonotype showed up just a few times. The chain is built from TRBV10-3 and TRBJ2-3; 7 bases line up with TRBD2. Trimming at V came to 10 bases and at J to 1 base, leaving 8 bases not matched to a gene. In germline, CDR1 is ENHRY, CDR2 SYGVKD. This CDR3 spans 14 amino acids. DNA of the CDR3: TGTGCCAACCCGACTAGCCCCCGCACAGATACGCAGTATTTT. It translates to CANPTSPRTDTQYF.

V usage is TRBV29-1 and J usage is TRBJ2-3, with D perhaps being TRBD1 or TRBD2 (5 bases each). V dropped 4 bases and J dropped 2 bases, with 13 bases sitting between them. The CDR3 covers 14 residues. CDR1 and CDR2 from the germline V gene are SQVTM and ANQGSEA. The CDR3 loop reads CSVVGRRYTDTQYF. The CDR3, as DNA: TGCAGCGTTGTGGGACGGAGGTACACAGATACGCAGTATTTT.

This clonotype was seen a few times. The chain uses TRBV24-1 and TRBJ2-1, with a weak D call TRBD2 (5 bases). CDR1 is KGHDR, CDR2 SFDVKD, per germline. The CDR3 sequence is 15 residues long. Trimming stripped 2 bases from V and 8 bases from J, with 15 bases between. CDR3 protein: CATSDSERYGDEQFF. The CDR3 region has the DNA TGTGCCACCAGTGATTCCGAGCGGTACGGGGATGAGCAGTTCTTC.

The V and J genes are TRBV11-2 and TRBJ2-7, with D unresolved. V lost 0 bases and J lost 2, with 11 bases in between. CDR3 size: 15 residues. Germline lookup yields CDR1 SGHAT and CDR2 FQNNGV. CDR3 loop: CASSLDSGPTYEQYF. The CDR3 region has the DNA TGTGCCAGCAGCTTAGATTCGGGTCCTACCTACGAGCAGTACTTC.

The V and J genes are TRBV5-1 and TRBJ2-7; tentatively, D is TRBD1 or TRBD2 (5 bases each). Trimming cost V 4 bases and J 2 bases, with 16 bases left between them. CDR3 length: 15 amino acids. The germline gives CDR1 SGHRS, CDR2 YFSETQ. CDR3 in DNA: TGCGCCAGCAGCCCTGACCCCTCGGGACCCTACGAGCAGTACTTC. Translation: CASSPDPSGPYEQYF.

This clonotype was seen only a few times. The V gene is TRBV11-2, the J gene TRBJ1-2; 8 nucleotides agree with TRBD1. The CDR3 sequence is 16 residues long. Germline CDR1 is SGHAT and CDR2 is FQNNGV. V lost 5 bases and J lost 0; bases outside the gene matches: 8. In DNA, the CDR3 is TGTGCCAGCAGCGAAGCAGGGGGCTACACTAACTATGGCTACACCTTC. It yields the protein CASSEAGGYTNYGYTF.

This clonotype was observed at least ten times. V gene TRBV29-1 combines with J gene TRBJ2-1, with 7 bases matching TRBD2. The CDR3 sequence is 13 residues long. Losses at the gene ends were 7 bases for V and 0 bases for J; bases not matched to a gene: 3. Germline assignment: CDR1 SQVTM and CDR2 ANQGSEA. As DNA, the CDR3 is TGCAGCGGGGGGGGAAGCTCCTACAATGAGCAGTTCTTC. Its translation is CSGGGSSYNEQFF.